This is a list of T cell receptor beta chains from one sample in a study of blood T cell repertoires in COVID-19. The protocol was immunoSEQ multiplex PCR, while the TCRdb copy is restricted to in-frame clones and leaves out a portion. The table has about 320,000 clones, approximately 89% seen once. The sample taken for sequencing was peripheral blood. The source is a woman aged 30 to 39 with COVID-19, enrolled during active disease. Each CDR3 is given with its conserved first and last residue. D genes are given only for firm matches. A row's size may be missing; if present it is once, few, many or a size class.

v_call	cdr3_length	clone_size	j_call	d_call	cdr3_aa	cdr3_nt
TRBV6-5	13	once	TRBJ2-7	-	CASSYSRGGEQYF	TGTGCCAGCAGTTACTCGAGAGGGGGCGAGCAGTACTTC
TRBV5-4	15	-	TRBJ2-7	TRBD2	CASSLGVAGAYEQYF	TGTGCCAGCAGCTTGGGGGTAGCGGGGGCCTACGAGCAGTACTTC
TRBV15	15	-	TRBJ1-1	TRBD1	CATSRSDRGIPEAFF	TGTGCCACCAGCAGATCTGACAGGGGGATCCCTGAAGCTTTCTTT
TRBV18	14	-	TRBJ2-4	TRBD1	CASSPDRALSIQYF	TGTGCCAGCTCACCTGACAGGGCCTTAAGCATTCAGTACTTC
TRBV5-1	13	-	TRBJ2-5	TRBD2	CASSFPGGETQYF	TGCGCCAGCAGCTTCCCCGGGGGGGAGACCCAGTACTTC
TRBV7-9	14	-	TRBJ1-4	-	CASSREGELEKLFF	TGTGCCAGCAGCCGGGAGGGGGAACTGGAAAAACTGTTTTTT
TRBV2	12	-	TRBJ1-2	-	CASSVGEGGYTF	TGTGCCAGCAGTGTAGGGGAGGGTGGCTACACCTTC
TRBV18	16	few	TRBJ2-2	-	CASSPLPTGNTGELFF	TGTGCCAGCTCACCATTACCGACAGGGAACACCGGGGAGCTGTTTTTT
TRBV18	14	-	TRBJ1-1	TRBD1	CASSLSTGGTEAFF	TGTGCCAGCTCGCTCTCGACAGGGGGCACTGAAGCTTTCTTT
TRBV6-5	15	-	TRBJ1-2	-	CASSQSGLGNYGYTF	TGTGCCAGCAGTCAATCAGGGTTAGGGAACTATGGCTACACCTTC
TRBV6-5	15	-	TRBJ1-2	-	CASSFFFGVEGGYTF	TGTGCCAGCAGTTTCTTTTTTGGGGTGGAGGGTGGCTACACCTTC
TRBV6-1	16	few	TRBJ2-7	-	CASSGGFRRVSYEQYF	TGTGCCAGCAGTGGGGGGTTTCGGAGGGTCTCCTACGAGCAGTACTTC
TRBV28	16	-	TRBJ1-1	TRBD1	CASSFETGGSDTEAFF	TGTGCCAGCAGTTTCGAGACAGGGGGCTCGGACACTGAAGCTTTCTTT
TRBV6-1	15	-	TRBJ2-7	TRBD1	CASSERDRSRWEQYF	TGTGCCAGCAGTGAAAGGGACAGATCCCGTTGGGAGCAGTACTTC
TRBV29-1	13	few	TRBJ1-6	TRBD1	CSVLQGNNSPLHF	TGCAGCGTCCTACAGGGGAACAATTCACCCCTCCACTTT
TRBV5-1	15	-	TRBJ1-4	TRBD1	CASSLGAGGEEKLFF	TGCGCCAGCAGCTTGGGCGCAGGGGGCGAGGAGAAACTGTTTTTT
TRBV6-6	15	-	TRBJ2-1	TRBD1	CASSPARTGYNEQFF	TGTGCCAGCAGCCCCGCCCGGACAGGATACAATGAGCAGTTCTTC